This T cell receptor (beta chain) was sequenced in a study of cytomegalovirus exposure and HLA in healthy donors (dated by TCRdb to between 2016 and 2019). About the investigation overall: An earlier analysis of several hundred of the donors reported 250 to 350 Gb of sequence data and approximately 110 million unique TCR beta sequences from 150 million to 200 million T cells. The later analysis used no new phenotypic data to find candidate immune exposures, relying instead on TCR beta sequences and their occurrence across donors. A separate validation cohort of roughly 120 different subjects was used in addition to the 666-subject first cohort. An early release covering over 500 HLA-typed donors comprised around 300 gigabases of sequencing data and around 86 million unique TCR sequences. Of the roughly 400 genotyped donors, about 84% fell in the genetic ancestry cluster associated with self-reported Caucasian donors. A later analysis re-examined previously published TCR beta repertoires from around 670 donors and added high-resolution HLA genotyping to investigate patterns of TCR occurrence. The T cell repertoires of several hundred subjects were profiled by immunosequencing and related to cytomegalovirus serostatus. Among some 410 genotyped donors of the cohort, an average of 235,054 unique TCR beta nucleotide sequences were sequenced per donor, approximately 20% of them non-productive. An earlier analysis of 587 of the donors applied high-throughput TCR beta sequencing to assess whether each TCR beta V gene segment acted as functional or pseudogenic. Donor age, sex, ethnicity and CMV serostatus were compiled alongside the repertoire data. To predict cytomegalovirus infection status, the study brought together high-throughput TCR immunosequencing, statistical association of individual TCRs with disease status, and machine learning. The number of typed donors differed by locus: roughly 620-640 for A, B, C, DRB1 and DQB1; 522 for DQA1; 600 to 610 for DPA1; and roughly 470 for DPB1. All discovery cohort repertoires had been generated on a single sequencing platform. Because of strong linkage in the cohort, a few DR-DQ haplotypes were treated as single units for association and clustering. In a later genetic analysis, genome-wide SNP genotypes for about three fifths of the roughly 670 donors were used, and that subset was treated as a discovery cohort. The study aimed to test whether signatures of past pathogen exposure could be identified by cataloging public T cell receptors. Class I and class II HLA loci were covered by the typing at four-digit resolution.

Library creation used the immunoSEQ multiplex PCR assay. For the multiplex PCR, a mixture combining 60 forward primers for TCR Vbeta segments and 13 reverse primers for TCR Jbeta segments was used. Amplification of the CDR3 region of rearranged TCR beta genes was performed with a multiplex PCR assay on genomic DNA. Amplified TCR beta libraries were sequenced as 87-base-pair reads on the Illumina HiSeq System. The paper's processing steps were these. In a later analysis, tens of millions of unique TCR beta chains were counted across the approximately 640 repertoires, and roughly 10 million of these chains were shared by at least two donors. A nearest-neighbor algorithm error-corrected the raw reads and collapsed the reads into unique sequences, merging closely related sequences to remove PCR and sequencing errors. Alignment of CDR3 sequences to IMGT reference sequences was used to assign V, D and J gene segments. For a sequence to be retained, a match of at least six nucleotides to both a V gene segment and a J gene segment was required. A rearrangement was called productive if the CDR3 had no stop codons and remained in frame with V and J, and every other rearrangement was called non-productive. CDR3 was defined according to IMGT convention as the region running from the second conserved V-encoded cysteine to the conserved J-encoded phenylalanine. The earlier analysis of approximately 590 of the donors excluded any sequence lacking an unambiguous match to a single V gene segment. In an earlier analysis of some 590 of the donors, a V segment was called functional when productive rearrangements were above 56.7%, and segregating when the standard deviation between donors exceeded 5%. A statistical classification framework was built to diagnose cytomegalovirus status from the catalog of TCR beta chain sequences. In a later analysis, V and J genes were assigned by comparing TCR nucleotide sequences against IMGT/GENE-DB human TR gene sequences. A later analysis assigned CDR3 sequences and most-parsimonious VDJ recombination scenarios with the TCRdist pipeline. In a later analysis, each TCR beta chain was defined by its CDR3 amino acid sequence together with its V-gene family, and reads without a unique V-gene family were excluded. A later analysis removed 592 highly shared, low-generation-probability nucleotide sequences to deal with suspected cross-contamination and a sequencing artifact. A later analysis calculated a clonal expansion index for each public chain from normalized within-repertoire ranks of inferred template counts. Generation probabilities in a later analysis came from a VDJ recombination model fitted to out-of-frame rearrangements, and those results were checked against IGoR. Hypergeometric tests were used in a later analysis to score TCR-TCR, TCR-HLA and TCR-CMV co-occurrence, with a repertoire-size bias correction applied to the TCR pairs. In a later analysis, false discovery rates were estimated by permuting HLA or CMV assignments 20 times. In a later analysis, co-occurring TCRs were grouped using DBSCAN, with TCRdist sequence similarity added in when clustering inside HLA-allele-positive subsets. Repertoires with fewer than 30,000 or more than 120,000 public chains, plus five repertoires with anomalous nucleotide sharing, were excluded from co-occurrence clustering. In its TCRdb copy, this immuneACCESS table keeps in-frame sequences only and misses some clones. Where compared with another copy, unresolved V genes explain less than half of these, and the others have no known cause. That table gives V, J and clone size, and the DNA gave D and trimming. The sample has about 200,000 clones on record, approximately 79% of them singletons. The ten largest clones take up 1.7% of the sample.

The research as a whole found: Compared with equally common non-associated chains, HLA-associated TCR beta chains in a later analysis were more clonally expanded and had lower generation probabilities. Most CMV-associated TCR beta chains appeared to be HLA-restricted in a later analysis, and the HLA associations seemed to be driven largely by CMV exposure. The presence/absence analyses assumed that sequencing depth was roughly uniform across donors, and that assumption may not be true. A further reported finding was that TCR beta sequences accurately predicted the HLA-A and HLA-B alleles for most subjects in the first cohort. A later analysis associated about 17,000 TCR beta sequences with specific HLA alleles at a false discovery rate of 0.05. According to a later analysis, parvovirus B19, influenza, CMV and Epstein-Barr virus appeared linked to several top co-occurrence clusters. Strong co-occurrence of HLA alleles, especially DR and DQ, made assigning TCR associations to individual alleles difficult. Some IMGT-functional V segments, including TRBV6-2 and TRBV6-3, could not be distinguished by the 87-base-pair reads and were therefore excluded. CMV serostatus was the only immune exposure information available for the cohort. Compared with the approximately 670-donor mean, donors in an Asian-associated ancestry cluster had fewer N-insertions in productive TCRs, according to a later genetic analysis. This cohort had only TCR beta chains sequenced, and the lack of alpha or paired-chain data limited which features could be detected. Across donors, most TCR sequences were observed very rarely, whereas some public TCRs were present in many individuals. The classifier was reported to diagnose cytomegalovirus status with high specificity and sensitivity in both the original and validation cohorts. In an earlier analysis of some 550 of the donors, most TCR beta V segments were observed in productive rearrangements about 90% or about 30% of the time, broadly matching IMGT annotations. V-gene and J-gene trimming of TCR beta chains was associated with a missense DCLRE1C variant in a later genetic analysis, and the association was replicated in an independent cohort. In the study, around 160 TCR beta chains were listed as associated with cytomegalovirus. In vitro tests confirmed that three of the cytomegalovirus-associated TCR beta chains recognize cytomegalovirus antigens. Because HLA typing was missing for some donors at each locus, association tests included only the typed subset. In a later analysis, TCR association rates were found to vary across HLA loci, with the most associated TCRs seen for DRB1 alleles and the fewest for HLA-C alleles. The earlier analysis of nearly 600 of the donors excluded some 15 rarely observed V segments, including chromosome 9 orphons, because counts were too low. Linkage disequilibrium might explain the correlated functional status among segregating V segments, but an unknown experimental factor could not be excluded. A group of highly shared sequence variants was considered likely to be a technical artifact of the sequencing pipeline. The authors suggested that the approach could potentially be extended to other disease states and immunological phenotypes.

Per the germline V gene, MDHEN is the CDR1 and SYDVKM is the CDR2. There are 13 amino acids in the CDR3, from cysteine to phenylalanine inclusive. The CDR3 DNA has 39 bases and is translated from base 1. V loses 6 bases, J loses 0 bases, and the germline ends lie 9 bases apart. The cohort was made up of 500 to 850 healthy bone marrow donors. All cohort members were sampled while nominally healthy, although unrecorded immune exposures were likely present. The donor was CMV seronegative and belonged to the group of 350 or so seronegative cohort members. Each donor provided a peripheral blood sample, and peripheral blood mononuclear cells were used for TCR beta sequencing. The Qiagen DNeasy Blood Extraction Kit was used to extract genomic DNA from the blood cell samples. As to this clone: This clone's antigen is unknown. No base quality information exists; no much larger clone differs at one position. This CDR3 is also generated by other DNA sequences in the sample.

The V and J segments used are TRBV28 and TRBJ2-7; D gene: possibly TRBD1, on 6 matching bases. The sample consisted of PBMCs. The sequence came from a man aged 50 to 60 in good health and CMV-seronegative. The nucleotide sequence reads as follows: TGTGCCAGCAGCGACAGGTTCTCCTACGAGCAGTACTTC. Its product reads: CASSDRFSYEQYF.